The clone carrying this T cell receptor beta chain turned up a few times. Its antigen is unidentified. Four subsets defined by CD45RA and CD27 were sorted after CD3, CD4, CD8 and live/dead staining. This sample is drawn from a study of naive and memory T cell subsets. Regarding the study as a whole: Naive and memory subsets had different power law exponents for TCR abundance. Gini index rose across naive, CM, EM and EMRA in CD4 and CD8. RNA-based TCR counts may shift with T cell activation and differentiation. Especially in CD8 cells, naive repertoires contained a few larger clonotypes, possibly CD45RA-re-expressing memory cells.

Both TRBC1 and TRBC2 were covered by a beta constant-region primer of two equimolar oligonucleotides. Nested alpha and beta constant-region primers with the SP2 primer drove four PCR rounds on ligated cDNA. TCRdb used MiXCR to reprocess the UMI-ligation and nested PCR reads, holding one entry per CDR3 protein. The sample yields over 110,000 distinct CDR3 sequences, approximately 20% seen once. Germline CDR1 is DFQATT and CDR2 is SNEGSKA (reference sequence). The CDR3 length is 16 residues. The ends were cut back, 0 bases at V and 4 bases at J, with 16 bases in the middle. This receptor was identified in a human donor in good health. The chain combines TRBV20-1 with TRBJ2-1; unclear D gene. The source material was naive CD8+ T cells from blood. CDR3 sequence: CSARDGHSMGYNEQFF. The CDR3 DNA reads TGCAGTGCTAGAGATGGCCACAGTATGGGGTACAATGAGCAGTTCTTC.